These 18 T cell receptor beta chains were sequenced from one sample in a study of beta chain features in type 1 diabetes. The study reverse transcribed the entire isolated RNA, so it sequenced expressed TCRB transcripts. Clones were read by immunoSEQ multiplex PCR, and TCRdb kept only the in-frame ones, dropping some. The sample comprises approximately 730,000 clones, 10% to 15% of which are singletons, and around 0.022% rests with the top ten. Notes on the study in general: People with Type 1 diabetes carried modestly yet significantly shorter TCRB CDR3s in all four CD4+ subsets.

Their specific antigens are unknown. The sample comprised naive CD4+ T cells from blood. Every receptor here comes from a man aged 18-30 years with type 1 diabetes.

This clone was found a few times. The CDR3 protein is CASSADASNQPQHF. The CDR3 region has the DNA TGCGCCAGCAGTGCGGACGCTAGCAATCAGCCCCAGCATTTT. The V gene is TRBV10-2, the J gene TRBJ1-5; D remains unclear. The CDR3 covers 14 residues. Germline CDR1 reads WSHSY; CDR2 reads SAAADI. With 4 bases removed from V and 0 bases from J, the gap between germline ends came to 7 bases.

The chain links TRBV11-3 to TRBJ2-5; D is uncertain. CDR1 is SGHNT, CDR2 YENEEA, per germline. The ends were cut back, 1 base at V and 2 bases at J, with 5 bases in the middle. The CDR3 is made up of 13 amino acids. CDR3 nucleotide sequence: TGTGCCAGCAGCTTAGTTTTTCAAGAGACCCAGTACTTC. Residues: CASSLVFQETQYF.

This chain uses TRBV4-2 with TRBJ1-2; D is undetermined. This CDR3 is 12 amino acids long. Trimming removed 8 bases at V and 1 base at J, with 8 bases between. Germline V gene lookup returns CDR1 LGHNA and CDR2 YNFKEQ. CDR3 sequence (DNA): TGTGCCAGCCACGGGGTTAACTATGGCTACACCTTC. Its protein product is CASHGVNYGYTF.

This clone occurred a few times. The rearrangement uses TRBV23-1 and TRBJ1-2; 7 positions match TRBD1. TRBV23-1 is filed as an ORF, its function uncertain. V trimming: 0 bases; J trimming: 3 bases; junction bases outside the gene matches: 7. This CDR3 has 16 amino acids. For the CDR3, the DNA is TGCGCCAGCAGTCAATCTGGAGGGAGGGGGCACTATGGCTACACCTTC. Residues: CASSQSGGRGHYGYTF.

The chain combines TRBV9 with TRBJ1-6, with 10 bases aligning to TRBD1. This CDR3 spans 16 amino acids. Germline trimming cut 4 bases from V and 10 bases from J; bases unmatched to any gene: 11. Germline values: CDR1 SGDLS, CDR2 YYNGEE. CDR3 region: CASSLEGTGVKSPLHF. CDR3 sequence (DNA): TGTGCCAGCAGCTTGGAGGGGACAGGGGTTAAGTCACCCCTCCACTTT.

This sequence joins TRBV6-1 and TRBJ2-3, with D perhaps TRBD2 (6 bases). The ends were cut back, 3 bases at V and 4 bases at J, with 14 bases in the middle. Per germline, CDR1 MNHNS and CDR2 SASEGT. The CDR3 runs to 15 residues. CDR3 bases: TGTGCCAGCAGTGATGGGGGGTTAATCTCAGATACGCAGTATTTT. The encoded protein is CASSDGGLISDTQYF.

The table lists this clone with a few counts. The chain employs TRBV7-6 and TRBJ1-3; D unresolved. Per the germline V gene, CDR1 is SGHVS and CDR2 is FNYEAQ. The ends were cut back, 3 bases at V and 0 bases at J, with 6 bases in the middle. The CDR3 has 14 residues. The CDR3 sequence is CASSFEGSGNTIYF. For the CDR3, the DNA is TGTGCCAGCAGCTTCGAGGGCTCTGGAAACACCATATATTTT.

The genes are TRBV14 and TRBJ2-7; unclear D gene. From germline, CDR1 is SGHDN and CDR2 FVKESK. The CDR3 spans 12 residues. Trimming took 4 bases from V and 3 from J, leaving 7 bases between them. CDR3 sequence: CASSRVGYEQYF. The CDR3 DNA is TGTGCCAGCAGCCGGGTCGGCTACGAGCAGTACTTC.

A few counts support this clone. The rearrangement joins TRBV2 to TRBJ1-2; 7 bases map to TRBD1. Germline CDR1 and CDR2: SNHLY and FYNNEI. The J segment lost 2 bases and the V segment lost 3 bases, leaving 3 bases of the junction unmatched. This CDR3 contains 14 residues. This chain's CDR3 is CASSDYRGNYGYTF. The DNA of the CDR3 is TGTGCCAGCAGTGACTACAGGGGAAACTATGGCTACACCTTC.

A few counts support this clone. This chain connects TRBV28 to TRBJ2-1, with D uncertain. This CDR3 is built from 12 residues. V lost 2 bases and J 8 bases, leaving 7 bases between the germline ends. CDR1 and CDR2 from the germline V gene are MDHEN and SYDVKM. The CDR3 protein is CASSLPSDEQFF. CDR3 sequence (DNA): TGTGCCAGCAGTTTACCGAGCGATGAGCAGTTCTTC. Drawing the rest from reference TRBV28 and TRBJ2-1, the complete variable domain is DVKVTQSSRYLVKRTGEKVFLECVQDMDHENMFWYRQDPGLGLRLIYFSYDVKMKEKGDIPEGYSVSREKKERFSLILESASTNQTSMYLCASSLPSDEQFFGPGTRLTVL.

The sample holds a few counts of this clone. V gene TRBV2 combines with J gene TRBJ1-6; D not resolved. The CDR3 runs to 15 residues. Deletions cut 1 base from V and 6 bases from J, with 10 bases between. CDR1 SNHLY and CDR2 FYNNEI come from the germline V gene. CDR3 DNA: TGTGCCAGCAGTGAAGTCGGGCAGATTAATTCACCCCTCCACTTT. It specifies CASSEVGQINSPLHF.

The chain has TRBV25-1 and TRBJ2-7; D possibly corresponds to TRBD2 (6 bases). This CDR3 contains 15 residues. Germline loops: CDR1 MGHDK, CDR2 SYGVNS. Trimming stripped 3 bases from V and 4 bases from J, with 16 bases between. CDR3 residues: CASSDGDFGRYEQYF. The CDR3 region has the DNA TGTGCCAGCAGTGATGGGGACTTCGGACGATACGAGCAGTACTTC.

The chain links TRBV30 to TRBJ1-1; no reliable D call. Germline V CDR1 and CDR2: GTSNPN, SVGIG (reference sequence). Trimming removed 4 bases from V and 7 bases from J, with 7 bases in between. This CDR3 is built from 10 residues. Written as DNA, the CDR3 is TGTGCCTGGAAAAGGGATGAAGCTTTCTTT. It encodes CAWKRDEAFF.

This chain links TRBV28 with TRBJ2-5, with D possibly being TRBD1 (6 bases). The CDR3 is made up of 15 amino acids. Trimming removed 6 bases from V and 2 bases from J, with 16 bases in between. CDR1 is MDHEN, CDR2 SYDVKM, per germline. CDR3 in amino acids: CASSRSLGTQETQYF. In DNA, the CDR3 is TGTGCCAGCAGCCGTAGCTTAGGGACACAAGAGACCCAGTACTTC.

The CDR3 loop is CASSLRTGDRRTDTQYF. CDR3 nucleotides: TGTGCCAGCAGCTTAAGAACAGGGGATAGACGCACAGATACGCAGTATTTT. V is TRBV5-4 and J is TRBJ2-3, with 7 nucleotides matching TRBD1. V shed 2 bases, J shed 1 base, and the junction held 10 bases outside the gene matches. The germline CDR1 and CDR2 sequences are SGHNT and YYREEE (reference sequence). This CDR3 is built from 17 residues.

V usage is TRBV27 and J usage is TRBJ2-7; 12 bases agree with TRBD1. J was trimmed by 9 bases and V by 4 bases; bases with no gene match: 10. The CDR3 runs to 15 residues. CDR1 and CDR2 (germline): MNHEY, SMNVEV (reference sequence). The CDR3 loop reads CASSSIGTGGTGQYF. DNA of the CDR3: TGTGCCAGCAGTTCGATAGGGACAGGGGGCACCGGGCAGTACTTC.

CDR3 nucleotides: TGTGCCAGCAGGCTGGACGATTATAATTCACCCCTCCACTTT. This gives the protein CASRLDDYNSPLHF. The J gene is TRBJ1-6, the V gene TRBV6-1; no clear D. The length of the CDR3 is 14 residues. The ends were cut back, 6 bases at V and 4 bases at J, with 10 bases in the middle. CDR1 and CDR2 from the germline V gene are MNHNS and SASEGT.

The chain employs TRBV2 and TRBJ1-2; 7 bases are a match to TRBD1. Germline-derived CDR1 and CDR2 are SNHLY and FYNNEI. This CDR3 contains 15 residues. The V and J ends lost 5 bases and 6 bases, in that order; junction bases with no gene match: 12. The CDR3 is CASSLRDSGLDGYTF. CDR3 DNA sequence: TGTGCCAGCAGTTTACGGGACAGCGGTCTGGATGGCTACACCTTC.